The present TCR beta chain was sequenced within a study of blood T cells in healthy people across ages. Study observations and caveats: Aged donors had fewer naive CD4+ cells and lower diversity than long-lived donors.

Primers used in a second PCR of roughly 6 to 11 cycles were a sample-barcoded 5' primer and a J-beta primer mix. Paired-end reads containing CDR3 totaled no fewer than 2.5 million for each sample. One entry per CDR3 protein, called by TCRdb with MiXCR from the 5' RACE reads. The repertoire consists of some 850,000 distinct CDR3 sequences, with roughly 25% occurring once and the leading ten covering 2.5% to 3.5%. The ends were cut back, 0 bases at V and 2 bases at J, with 11 bases in the middle. The CDR3 loop spans 16 amino acids. CDR1 SQVTM and CDR2 ANQGSEA come from the germline V gene. This clonotype appeared many times. The antigen is not known. This same sample was also part of a study on T cells of mothers and their children. That report adds: Pairs that are related and pairs that are unrelated have TCR recombination output shaped similarly by thymic selection. Normalized overlap was always slightly, never significantly, higher in related than unrelated mother-child pairs.

This TCR was recovered from a boy younger than 18 in good health. The specimen sequenced was blood. The rearrangement uses TRBV29-1 and TRBJ2-6, with D maybe TRBD2 (5 bases). This CDR3 is CSVEDPGVAGANVLTF. CDR3 in DNA: TGCAGCGTTGAAGATCCCGGGGTGGCTGGGGCCAACGTCCTGACTTTC.